One and the same sample provided the 26 T cell receptor beta chains below, sequenced in a study of spatial heterogeneity in lung cancer. TCRdb recomputed calls from the 5' RACE reads with MiXCR, one row per CDR3 protein. The data hold tens of thousands of distinct CDR3 sequences, with over 6.5% observed a single time. Time point reported: sample taken at primary tumor resection. The sequences come from PBMCs, collected at surgery. These receptors all stem from a female donor with early-stage non-small cell lung cancer.

This clonotype was seen many times. The rearrangement links TRBV10-1 to TRBJ2-5; D gene ambiguous. V was cut by 3 bases and J by 4 bases, with 6 bases left in between. CDR3 length: 12 residues. The V gene's germline CDR1 is WNHNN and CDR2 SYGVQD (reference sequence). DNA of the CDR3: TGCGCCAGCAGTGATTCCGGAGAGACCCAGTACTTC. Its translation: CASSDSGETQYF.

V is TRBV7-9 and J is TRBJ2-7; possibly TRBD1 or TRBD2 for D (6 bases each). CDR1 and CDR2 (germline): SEHNR, FQNEAQ (reference sequence). The CDR3 has 17 residues. V was trimmed by 2 bases and J by 3 bases, leaving 20 bases between them. In DNA, the CDR3 is TGTGCCAGCAGCTTAAGTATGACGGTACAGGGAGGCTACGAGCAGTACTTC. Translation gives CASSLSMTVQGGYEQYF.

This clonotype was counted ten times or more. The V and J genes are TRBV29-1 and TRBJ2-5; perhaps TRBD1 as D (5 bases). V lost 0 bases, J lost 3 bases, and 8 bases lay in between. Germline V gene sequence: CDR1 SQVTM, CDR2 ANQGSEA. The CDR3 is made up of 13 amino acids. CDR3 coding DNA: TGCAGCGTTGAAGAATCAGGGAAAGAGACCCAGTACTTC. Encoded protein: CSVEESGKETQYF.

This clonotype was picked up many times. V usage is TRBV2 and J usage is TRBJ1-5; weak D call: TRBD1 (6 bases). V lost 5 bases and J lost 5, with 13 bases in between. This CDR3 has 14 residues. Germline CDR1 is SNHLY and CDR2 is FYNNEI. The CDR3 DNA is TGTGCCAGCAGTAGAGACAGGTTAGATCAGCCCCAGCATTTT. This sequence encodes CASSRDRLDQPQHF.

This clonotype showed up many times. This rearrangement joins TRBV2 to TRBJ2-2; tentative D call: TRBD2 (5 bases). Germline CDR1 reads SNHLY; CDR2 reads FYNNEI. The V gene lost 5 bases and the J gene lost 7 bases, with 14 bases spanning the gap. The CDR3 runs 14 residues. CDR3 amino acids: CASSYGSLFGELFF. CDR3 DNA: TGTGCCAGCAGTTATGGGAGTCTCTTCGGGGAGCTGTTTTTT.

This clonotype has at least ten counts. The V gene is TRBV5-1, the J gene TRBJ1-4; the D gene is possibly TRBD1 (6 bases). The CDR3 covers 14 residues. Trimming shortened V by 4 bases and J by 5 bases, and 12 bases separated the two germline ends. Germline V gene sequence: CDR1 SGHRS, CDR2 YFSETQ. The CDR3 loop reads CASSGGQPNEKLFF. Written as DNA, the CDR3 is TGCGCCAGCAGCGGTGGACAGCCCAATGAAAAACTGTTTTTT.

This clonotype came up many times. This chain's CDR3 is CSAPPTWLSTDTQYF. CDR3 bases: TGCAGTGCTCCCCCGACCTGGCTAAGCACAGATACGCAGTATTTT. The chain has TRBV20-1 and TRBJ2-3; D not certain. V shed 5 bases and J shed 0 bases, with 15 bases lying between them. From germline, CDR1 is DFQATT and CDR2 SNEGSKA (reference sequence). CDR3 length equals 15 residues.

This clonotype was seen many times. The rearrangement uses TRBV20-1 and TRBJ1-5; 7 nucleotides match TRBD1. Germline CDR1 reads DFQATT; CDR2 reads SNEGSKA (reference sequence). J gave up 5 bases and V 5 bases, and 3 bases lay outside the gene matches. The CDR3 sequence is 12 residues long. The CDR3 DNA is TGCAGTGCTGCCCAGGGGGATCAGCCCCAGCATTTT. It specifies CSAAQGDQPQHF.

This clonotype was detected many times. The genes are TRBV29-1 and TRBJ2-3; D is ambiguous. V lost 7 bases and J 6 bases, leaving 8 bases between the germline ends. Germline V gene data show CDR1 as SQVTM and CDR2 as ANQGSEA. The CDR3 has 10 amino acids. CDR3 loop: CSGQEDTQYF. The CDR3 DNA reads TGCAGCGGCCAGGAGGATACGCAGTATTTT.

The chain employs TRBV28 and TRBJ2-5; the D call may be TRBD1 or TRBD2 (5 bases each). V was trimmed by 3 bases and J by 4 bases, leaving 15 bases between them. The CDR3 sequence is 15 residues long. The V gene's germline CDR1 is MDHEN and CDR2 SYDVKM. The CDR3 here is CASSFDSGRGETQYF. CDR3 bases: TGTGCCAGCAGTTTCGACAGTGGGAGAGGAGAGACCCAGTACTTC.

The rearrangement links TRBV5-1 to TRBJ2-3; D is unresolved. V shed 0 bases and J shed 2 bases, with 10 bases lying between them. CDR1 is SGHRS and CDR2 is YFSETQ in the germline V gene. The CDR3 has 15 amino acids. The CDR3 protein is CASSLESQLTDTQYF. CDR3 coding DNA: TGCGCCAGCAGCTTGGAAAGCCAGCTCACAGATACGCAGTATTTT.

This clonotype was observed many times. This chain joins TRBV2 and TRBJ2-7, with 10 nucleotides matching TRBD1. The V segment lost 8 bases and the J segment 3 bases; nucleotides outside the gene matches: 1. Germline assignment: CDR1 SNHLY and CDR2 FYNNEI. The CDR3 loop spans 12 amino acids. CDR3 loop: CASRDRGYEQYF. CDR3 nucleotides: TGTGCCAGCCGGGACAGGGGCTACGAGCAGTACTTC.

This clonotype has a count of ten or more. This chain links TRBV7-9 with TRBJ2-1, with 11 bases that match TRBD2. Germline CDR1 and CDR2: SEHNR and FQNEAQ (reference sequence). This CDR3 comprises 15 residues. The V gene end was trimmed by 5 bases and the J gene end by 4 bases; junction bases not matched to a gene: 4. This CDR3 is CASSVRTSGYNEQFF. For the CDR3, the DNA is TGTGCCAGCAGCGTACGGACTAGCGGGTACAATGAGCAGTTCTTC.

This clonotype appeared many times. J is TRBJ2-5 and V is TRBV5-1; possible D gene TRBD1, 6 bases. CDR3 length: 15 residues. Germline V lookup: CDR1 SGHRS, CDR2 YFSETQ. Trimming left V 1 base short and J 2 bases short, with 12 bases between. The CDR3 loop is CASSLLYQGQETQYF. The DNA for the CDR3 is TGCGCCAGCAGCTTGCTATACCAGGGGCAAGAGACCCAGTACTTC.

This clonotype was found many times. The V and J genes are TRBV5-6 and TRBJ2-7, with D perhaps TRBD1 (6 bases). Germline V gene lookup returns CDR1 SGHDT and CDR2 YYEEEE. V shed 4 bases and J shed 3 bases, with 8 bases lying between them. The CDR3 is made up of 12 amino acids. In DNA, the CDR3 is TGTGCCAGCAGCGGACAGTACTACGAGCAGTACTTC. Protein: CASSGQYYEQYF.

This clonotype was recorded many times. The rearrangement links TRBV20-1 to TRBJ2-1; maybe TRBD1 (6 bases). This CDR3 contains 11 residues. Germline loops: CDR1 DFQATT, CDR2 SNEGSKA (reference sequence). V shed 2 bases and J shed 10 bases, with 9 bases lying between them. CDR3 DNA: TGCAGTGCTAGAAGCGACAGGGAGCAGTTCTTC. This translates into CSARSDREQFF.

The chain links TRBV12-3 or TRBV12-4 to TRBJ2-1; D unresolved. The CDR3 totals 13 residues. With 3 bases removed from V and 8 bases from J, the gap between germline ends came to 11 bases. CDR3 in amino acids: CASSLVSLDEQFF. DNA for the CDR3: TGTGCCAGCAGTTTGGTGTCGTTGGATGAGCAGTTCTTC.

CDR3 protein: CASTRSQNPSYNEQFF. Here the CDR3 DNA reads TGTGCCAGCACCCGTTCCCAGAACCCCTCCTACAATGAGCAGTTCTTC. The chain employs TRBV28 and TRBJ2-1; the D is unclear. CDR1 is MDHEN, CDR2 SYDVKM, per germline. The V end was cut by 7 bases, the J end by 0 bases, with 16 bases between. The CDR3 loop spans 16 amino acids.

The V and J genes are TRBV28 and TRBJ2-7; TRBD1 aligns across 8 bases. Unmatched junction bases numbered 11, after V lost 11 bases and J lost 2 bases. The CDR3 runs 14 residues. Germline loops: CDR1 MDHEN, CDR2 SYDVKM. CDR3 nucleotide sequence: TGTGCCGCTAATGGACAGGGTCTCACCTACGAGCAGTACTTC. Protein product: CAANGQGLTYEQYF.

This clonotype was recorded at least ten times. The chain uses TRBV5-1 and TRBJ2-5, with D maybe TRBD2 (5 bases). Germline CDR1 and CDR2: SGHRS and YFSETQ. Trimming left V 4 bases short and J 5 bases short, with 12 bases between. This CDR3 is 13 amino acids long. The CDR3 reads CASSIGSGETQYF. The DNA of the CDR3 is TGCGCCAGCAGCATAGGCTCGGGGGAGACCCAGTACTTC.

The chain links TRBV12-3 or TRBV12-4 to TRBJ2-3; 7 bases align to TRBD2. This CDR3 is 15 amino acids long. V shed 6 bases and J 3 bases; nucleotides not matched to a gene: 9. Here the CDR3 reads CASRPPGGRTDTQYF. The CDR3 DNA reads as TGTGCCAGCAGACCCCCGGGAGGTAGGACAGATACGCAGTATTTT.

This clonotype has just a few counts. The chain recombines TRBV4-1 with TRBJ2-3; D is perhaps TRBD2 (5 bases). The CDR3 is 16 residues long. The V end lost 4 bases, the J end lost 0 bases, and 14 bases lay between the germline ends. The germline V gene has CDR1 MGHRA and CDR2 YSYEKL. CDR3 loop: CASSPWAEGSTDTQYF. The CDR3 DNA is TGCGCCAGCAGCCCATGGGCAGAGGGCAGCACAGATACGCAGTATTTT.

This clonotype has ten or more counts. This sequence joins TRBV4-3 and TRBJ2-3; D may be TRBD1 or TRBD2 (5 bases each). The germline gives CDR1 LGHNA, CDR2 YSLEER. The CDR3 loop spans 14 amino acids. Trimming stripped 0 bases from V and 8 bases from J, with 12 bases between. The CDR3 spells CASSQDRGEPTQYF. The CDR3 region has the DNA TGCGCCAGCAGCCAAGATAGGGGAGAACCTACGCAGTATTTT.

In its sample, this clonotype was seen a few times. V gene TRBV18 combines with J gene TRBJ2-5; D might be TRBD1 (5 bases). Germline-derived CDR1 and CDR2 are KGHSH and LQKENI. V dropped 1 base and J dropped 3 bases, with 21 bases sitting between them. The CDR3 spans 18 residues. CDR3 sequence: CASSPLGPTGAGEETQYF. DNA of the CDR3: TGTGCCAGCTCACCACTGGGCCCCACAGGAGCCGGCGAAGAGACCCAGTACTTC.

This clonotype has only a few counts. The rearrangement joins TRBV3-1 to TRBJ2-1; TRBD2 aligns across 12 bases. Unmatched junction bases numbered 4, after V lost 4 bases and J lost 6 bases. The germline CDR1 and CDR2 sequences are LGHDT and YNNKEL (reference sequence). This CDR3 has 15 residues. CDR3 nucleotides: TGTGCCAGCAGCCGACTAGCGGGGGCCGTCAATGAGCAGTTCTTC. Translating gives CASSRLAGAVNEQFF.

The rearrangement links TRBV12-3 or TRBV12-4 to TRBJ1-6; D is ambiguous. The CDR3 contains 18 residues. V gave up 3 bases and J gave up 5 bases, with 20 bases separating them. CDR3 residues: CASSFRFGPTGNNSPLHF. DNA for the CDR3: TGTGCCAGCAGTTTTAGGTTTGGCCCTACCGGGAATAATTCACCCCTCCACTTT.